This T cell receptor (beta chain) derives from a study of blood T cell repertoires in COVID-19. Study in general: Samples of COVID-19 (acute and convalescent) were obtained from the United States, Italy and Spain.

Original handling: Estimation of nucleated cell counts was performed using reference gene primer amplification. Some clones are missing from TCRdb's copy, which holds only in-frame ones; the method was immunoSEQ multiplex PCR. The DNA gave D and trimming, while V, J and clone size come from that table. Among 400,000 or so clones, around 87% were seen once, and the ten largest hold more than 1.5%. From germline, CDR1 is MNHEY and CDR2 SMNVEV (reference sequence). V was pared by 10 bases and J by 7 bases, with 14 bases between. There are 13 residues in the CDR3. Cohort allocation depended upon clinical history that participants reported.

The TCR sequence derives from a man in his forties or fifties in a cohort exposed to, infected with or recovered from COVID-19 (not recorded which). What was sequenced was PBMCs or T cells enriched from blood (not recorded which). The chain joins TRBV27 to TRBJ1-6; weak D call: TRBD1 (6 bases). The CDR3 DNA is TGTGCCACAGGGCGGCAGGGGAATTCACCCCTCCACTTT. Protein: CATGRQGNSPLHF.